This T cell receptor (beta chain) was retrieved from a study of blood T cell repertoires in COVID-19. Across the whole study: Sources were T cells, B-cell-depleted T cells, or PBMCs; the material itself was cDNA or gDNA.

The CDR3 consists of 14 residues. V was pared by 1 base and J by 6 bases, with 13 bases between. CDR1 SGDLS and CDR2 YYNGEE come from the germline V gene. Only in-frame clones appear in the TCRdb table, and some are missing; sequencing was by immunoSEQ multiplex PCR. The sample lists under 200,000 clones, roughly 85% occurring once. The receptor was derived from a man aged 55-75 years with active or convalescent COVID-19. Sequencing was performed on peripheral blood. This chain links TRBV9 with TRBJ1-2; D gene ambiguous. CDR3 sequence: CASSVNPTHDGYTF. CDR3 DNA: TGTGCCAGCAGCGTAAATCCAACACACGATGGCTACACCTTC.